Following are 9 T cell receptor beta chains from one sample sequenced in a study of blood T cell repertoires in COVID-19. Clones were read by immunoSEQ multiplex PCR, and TCRdb kept only the in-frame ones, dropping some. The table includes about 220,000 clones, around 91% detected once. The sample was PBMCs or T cells enriched from blood (not recorded which). Receptor source: a man aged 25-45 years who had been exposed to COVID-19.

The chain recombines TRBV4-1 with TRBJ2-1; TRBD1 agrees at 7 bases. This CDR3 has 14 residues. From germline, CDR1 is MGHRA and CDR2 YSYEKL. The V segment lost 1 base and the J segment 7 bases; nucleotides outside the gene matches: 4. For the CDR3, the DNA is TGCGCCAGCAGCCAAGGACAGGGCGTGAATGAGCAGTTCTTC. Translation: CASSQGQGVNEQFF.

This chain uses TRBV5-1 with TRBJ1-3; tentative D call: TRBD1 (6 bases). Trimming removed 0 bases from V and 8 bases from J, with 15 bases in between. CDR1 SGHRS and CDR2 YFSETQ come from the germline V gene. The CDR3 spans 15 residues. CDR3 in DNA: TGCGCCAGCAGCTTGGCTTTGGGGGCGTGGGACACCATATATTTT. It encodes CASSLALGAWDTIYF.

This CDR3 is CASNPQGASNQPQHF. CDR3 nucleotide sequence: TGTGCCAGCAATCCGCAGGGGGCCTCCAATCAGCCCCAGCATTTT. The V call is TRBV6-5, the J call TRBJ1-5; TRBD1 matches 8 bases. Trimming at V came to 7 bases and at J to 3 bases, leaving 8 bases not matched to a gene. Germline CDR1 reads MNHEY; CDR2 reads SVGAGI. The length of the CDR3 is 15 residues.

This chain uses TRBV5-1 with TRBJ2-3; 9 bases are shared with TRBD2. This CDR3 contains 14 residues. Looked up from germline, CDR1 is SGHRS and CDR2 is YFSETQ. With V trimmed by 5 bases and J by 5 bases, 6 bases remained unmatched. CDR3 protein: CASRDSGGVDTQYF. Here the CDR3 DNA reads TGCGCCAGCAGGGATAGCGGGGGAGTAGATACGCAGTATTTT.

The gene calls are TRBV19 and TRBJ2-3, with TRBD2 identical over 8 bases. Germline V CDR1 and CDR2: LNHDA, SQIVND (reference sequence). This CDR3 region has 15 residues. The V gene end was trimmed by 7 bases and the J gene end by 4 bases; junction bases not matched to a gene: 10. In DNA, the CDR3 is TGTGCCAGTACCCCCTTGGCGGGGGGCTCAGATACGCAGTATTTT. Translated, it gives CASTPLAGGSDTQYF.

The CDR3 sequence is CASSYTDRPSNYGYTF. The CDR3 coding sequence is TGTGCCAGCAGCTATACGGACAGGCCCTCTAACTATGGCTACACCTTC. The chain recombines TRBV7-9 with TRBJ1-2; 7 bases are a match to TRBD1. The CDR3 extends over 16 amino acids. Germline V CDR1 and CDR2: SEHNR, FQNEAQ (reference sequence). The J segment lost 0 bases and the V segment lost 4 bases, leaving 8 bases of the junction unmatched.

The J gene is TRBJ2-7, the V gene TRBV6-5; 7 bases are shared with TRBD1. Per the germline V gene, CDR1 is MNHEY and CDR2 is SVGAGI. Germline trimming cut 6 bases from V and 6 bases from J; bases unmatched to any gene: 8. This CDR3 has 13 amino acids. The CDR3 DNA is TGTGCCAGCAGCCAAGACAGGGCAGGCGAGCAGTACTTC. This codes for CASSQDRAGEQYF.

This clone was counted only a few times. This chain uses TRBV5-4 with TRBJ1-4; D is undetermined. Trimming removed 4 bases from V and 4 bases from J, with 14 bases in between. Germline V gene lookup returns CDR1 SGHNT and CDR2 YYREEE (reference sequence). The CDR3 runs 15 residues. The CDR3 region has the DNA TGTGCCAGCAGCGGAGGACGGAACATTAATGAAAAACTGTTTTTT. This gives the protein CASSGGRNINEKLFF.

The chain carries TRBV7-2 and TRBJ2-7; the D is unclear. The V end was cut by 7 bases, the J end by 0 bases, with 13 bases between. The length of the CDR3 is 14 residues. Germline lookup yields CDR1 SGHTA and CDR2 FQGNSA. Written as DNA, the CDR3 is TGTGCCAGCAAAATGACTTCCAGCTCCTACGAGCAGTACTTC. Amino acid sequence: CASKMTSSSYEQYF. Filled out from reference TRBV7-2 and TRBJ2-7, the complete variable domain reads GAGVSQSPSNKVTEKGKDVELRCDPISGHTALYWYRQSLGQGLEFLIYFQGNSAPDKSGLPSDRFSAERTGGSVSTLTIQRTQQEDSAVYLCASKMTSSSYEQYFGPGTRLTVT.